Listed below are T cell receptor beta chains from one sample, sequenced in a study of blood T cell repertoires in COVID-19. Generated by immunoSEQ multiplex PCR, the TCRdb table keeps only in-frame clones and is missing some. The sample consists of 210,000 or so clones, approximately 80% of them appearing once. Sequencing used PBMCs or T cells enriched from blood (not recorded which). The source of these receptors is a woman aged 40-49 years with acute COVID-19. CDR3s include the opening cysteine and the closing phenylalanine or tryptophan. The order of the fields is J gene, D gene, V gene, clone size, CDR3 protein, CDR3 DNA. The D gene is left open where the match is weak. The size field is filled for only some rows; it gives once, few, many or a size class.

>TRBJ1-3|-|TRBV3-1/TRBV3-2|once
CASSPLGRVADGNTIYF
TGTGCCAGCAGCCCTCTGGGGAGGGTAGCCGATGGAAACACCATATATTTT
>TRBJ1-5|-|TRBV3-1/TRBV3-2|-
CASSLASNQPQHF
TGTGCCAGCAGTCTTGCGAGCAATCAGCCCCAGCATTTT
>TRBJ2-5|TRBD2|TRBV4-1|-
CASSQDEGLAGDKETQYF
TGCGCCAGCAGCCAAGATGAGGGACTAGCGGGGGACAAAGAGACCCAGTACTTC
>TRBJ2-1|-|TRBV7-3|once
CASSSGRGTYNEQFF
TGTGCCAGCAGCTCGGGCCGAGGGACCTACAATGAGCAGTTCTTC
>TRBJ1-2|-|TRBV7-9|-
CASSWHPGSTVGYTF
TGTGCCAGCAGCTGGCATCCCGGGTCTACTGTTGGCTACACCTTC
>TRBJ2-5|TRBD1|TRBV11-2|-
CASSQQGARETQYF
TGTGCCAGCAGCCAACAGGGGGCGCGAGAGACCCAGTACTTC
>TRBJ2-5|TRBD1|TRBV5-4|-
CASSLPGRGLGQIQETQYF
TGTGCCAGCAGCCTACCTGGTAGGGGGTTGGGACAGATCCAAGAGACCCAGTACTTC
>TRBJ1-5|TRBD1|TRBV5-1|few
CASSLTGMSNQPQHF
TGCGCCAGCAGCCTGACAGGGATGAGCAATCAGCCCCAGCATTTT
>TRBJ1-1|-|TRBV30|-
CAWSGYRANTEAFF
TGTGCCTGGAGTGGGTACAGGGCGAACACTGAAGCTTTCTTT
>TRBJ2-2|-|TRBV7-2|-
CASSLDPGSAGELFF
TGTGCCAGCAGCTTAGATCCAGGGTCAGCCGGGGAGCTGTTTTTT
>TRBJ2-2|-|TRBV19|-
CASSTGPRRGTGELFF
TGTGCCAGTAGTACCGGACCGAGGCGGGGCACCGGGGAGCTGTTTTTT
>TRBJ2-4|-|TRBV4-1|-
CASSQDRSRVNQNIQYF
TGCGCCAGCAGCCAAGATAGGAGTCGGGTTAACCAAAACATTCAGTACTTC
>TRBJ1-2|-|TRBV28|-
CASSSPPRNYGYTF
TGTGCCAGCAGTTCCCCCCCGAGGAACTATGGCTACACCTTC
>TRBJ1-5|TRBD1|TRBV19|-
CASSIYRGGNQPQHF
TGTGCCAGTAGTATTTACAGGGGGGGGAATCAGCCCCAGCATTTT
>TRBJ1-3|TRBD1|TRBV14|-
CASSSDRAASGNTIYF
TGTGCCAGCAGTTCGGACAGGGCGGCCTCTGGAAACACCATATATTTT
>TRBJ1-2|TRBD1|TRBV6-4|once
CASWDRPYGYTF
TGTGCCAGCTGGGACAGGCCCTATGGCTACACCTTC
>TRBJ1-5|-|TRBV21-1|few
CASSCRDRGNQPQHF
TGTGCCAGCAGCTGTCGAGACAGGGGTAATCAGCCCCAGCATTTT
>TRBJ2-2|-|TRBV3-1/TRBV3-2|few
CASSRRGGGELFF
TGTGCCAGCAGCCGGAGGGGCGGCGGGGAGCTGTTTTTT
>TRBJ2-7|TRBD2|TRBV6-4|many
CASSDGTSGSEQYF
TGTGCCAGCAGTGACGGGACTAGCGGGAGCGAGCAGTACTTC
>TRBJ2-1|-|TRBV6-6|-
CASSNGEQFF
TGTGCCAGCAGTAACGGTGAGCAGTTCTTC
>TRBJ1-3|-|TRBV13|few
CASSPGSVGNTIYF
TGTGCCAGCAGCCCCGGGTCCGTTGGAAACACCATATATTTT
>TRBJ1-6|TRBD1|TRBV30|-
CAWSTGQAPNSPLHF
TGTGCCTGGAGCACTGGACAGGCCCCTAATTCACCCCTCCACTTT
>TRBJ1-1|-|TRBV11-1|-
CASSLLGGSSNAEAFF
TGTGCCAGCAGCCTCTTGGGGGGATCGTCGAACGCTGAAGCTTTCTTT
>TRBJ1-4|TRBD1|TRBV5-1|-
CASSLEGTGYEKLFF
TGCGCCAGCAGCTTGGAAGGGACAGGGTATGAAAAACTGTTTTTT
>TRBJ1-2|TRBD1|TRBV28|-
CASQQGASEGYGYTF
TGTGCCAGCCAACAGGGGGCTAGTGAGGGCTATGGCTACACCTTC
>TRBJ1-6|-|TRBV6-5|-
CASSYSPSNSPLHF
TGTGCCAGCAGTTACTCTCCGTCTAATTCACCCCTCCACTTT
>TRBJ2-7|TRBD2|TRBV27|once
CASSSLAGGGEQYF
TGTGCCAGCAGTTCGTTAGCGGGAGGAGGAGAGCAGTACTTC
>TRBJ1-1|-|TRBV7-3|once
CASRSGVNTEAFF
TGTGCCAGCAGATCAGGGGTGAACACTGAAGCTTTCTTT
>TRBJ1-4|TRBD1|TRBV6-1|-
CASSEGDSNEKLFF
TGTGCCAGCAGTGAAGGGGACAGCAATGAAAAACTGTTTTTT
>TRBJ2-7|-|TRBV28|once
CASSRAMGTNEQYF
TGTGCCAGCAGCCGGGCTATGGGGACAAACGAGCAGTACTTC
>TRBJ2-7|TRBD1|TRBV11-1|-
CASSRTGGRNEQYF
TGTGCCAGCAGCCGTACAGGGGGCAGGAACGAGCAGTACTTC
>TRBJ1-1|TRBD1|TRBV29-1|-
CSVMGQTNTEAFF
TGCAGCGTCATGGGACAGACGAACACTGAAGCTTTCTTT
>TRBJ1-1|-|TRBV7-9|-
CASSNLGGTEAFF
TGTGCCAGCAGCAACTTAGGGGGCACTGAAGCTTTCTTT
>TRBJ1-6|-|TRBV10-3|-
CAISDGNSPLHF
TGTGCCATCAGTGACGGTAATTCACCCCTCCACTTT
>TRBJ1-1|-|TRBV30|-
CAWSVTQGGEAFF
TGTGCCTGGAGTGTAACTCAGGGAGGTGAAGCTTTCTTT
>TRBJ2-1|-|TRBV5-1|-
CASSLGARHNEQFF
TGCGCCAGCAGCCTGGGAGCCCGCCACAATGAGCAGTTCTTC
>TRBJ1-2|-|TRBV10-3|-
CAISGGNGYTF
TGTGCCATCAGTGGAGGGAATGGCTACACCTTC
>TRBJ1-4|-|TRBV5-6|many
CASSFGAEAEKLFF
TGTGCCAGCAGCTTTGGGGCCGAAGCGGAAAAACTGTTTTTT
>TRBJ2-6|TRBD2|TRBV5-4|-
CASSIPAGGISSGANVLTF
TGTGCCAGCAGCATACCAGCGGGGGGAATAAGCTCTGGGGCCAACGTCCTGACTTTC
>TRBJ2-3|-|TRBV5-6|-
CASLENRGTDTQYF
TGTGCCAGCTTGGAGAACAGGGGCACAGATACGCAGTATTTT
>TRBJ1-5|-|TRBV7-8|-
CASSIDSYSNQPQHF
TGTGCCAGCAGCATTGACAGTTATAGCAATCAGCCCCAGCATTTT
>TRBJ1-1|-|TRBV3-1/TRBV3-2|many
CASSQGRGTHEAFF
TGTGCCAGCAGCCAAGGGCGGGGGACTCATGAAGCTTTCTTT
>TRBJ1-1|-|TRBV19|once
CASRFDYTEAFF
TGTGCCAGCAGGTTCGATTACACTGAAGCTTTCTTT
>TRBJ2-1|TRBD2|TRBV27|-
CASSRGLAEQFF
TGTGCCAGCAGTCGGGGACTAGCGGAGCAGTTCTTC
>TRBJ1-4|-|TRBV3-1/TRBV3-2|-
CASSHYGQGSEKLFF
TGTGCCAGCAGCCATTATGGCCAGGGTAGTGAAAAACTGTTTTTT
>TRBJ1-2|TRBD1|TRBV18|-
CASSPASGQGRSGYTF
TGTGCCAGCTCACCCGCCTCCGGACAGGGCAGGTCTGGCTACACCTTC
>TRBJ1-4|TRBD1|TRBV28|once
CASSLPGTGDEKLFF
TGTGCCAGCAGTTTGCCCGGGACAGGGGATGAAAAACTGTTTTTT
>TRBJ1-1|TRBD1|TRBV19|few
CASKVQGAETEAFF
TGTGCCAGTAAAGTCCAGGGGGCTGAGACTGAAGCTTTCTTT